The 7 T cell receptor beta chains reported below all come from one sample, sequenced in a study of T cell responses to AZD1222 COVID-19 vaccine. This table comes from immunoSEQ multiplex PCR, and its TCRdb copy is limited to in-frame clones, with some not included. This repertoire shows over 120,000 clones, 75% to 90% found once; its top ten account for roughly 7.3%. The sample here was peripheral blood, taken on day 0 of AZD1222 vaccination. These receptors originate from an adult in good health.

This chain links TRBV7-8 with TRBJ1-2; a possible D gene is TRBD1 (6 bases). Germline V CDR1 and CDR2: SGHVS, FQNEAQ. V was cut by 0 bases and J by 8 bases, with 16 bases left in between. The CDR3 consists of 15 residues. Here the CDR3 DNA reads TGTGCCAGCAGCTTAGCGCTCTCAGGGGATAGGGGCTACACCTTC. The encoded protein is CASSLALSGDRGYTF.

The V and J genes are TRBV7-6 and TRBJ2-5, with TRBD2 matching over 14 bases. The V gene's germline CDR1 is SGHVS and CDR2 FNYEAQ. This CDR3 has 17 amino acids. The trim removed 5 bases at V and 1 base at J, leaving 6 bases unmatched. The CDR3 DNA reads as TGTGCCAGCAGCCCGGGACTAGCGGGAGTCGTCCAAGAGACCCAGTACTTC. Translated, it gives CASSPGLAGVVQETQYF.

The genes are TRBV3-1 (or the pseudogene TRBV3-2) and TRBJ1-6; a possible D gene is TRBD1 (5 bases). Germline V gene lookup returns CDR1 LGHDT and CDR2 YNNKEL (reference sequence). The CDR3 extends over 15 amino acids. Trimming took off 0 bases at V and 7 bases at J, with 10 bases between the two ends. CDR3 nucleotides: TGTGCCAGCAGCCAAGATGGGGGATTCAATTCACCCCTCCACTTT. Translating gives CASSQDGGFNSPLHF.

The genes are TRBV19 and TRBJ2-2; the match to TRBD2 covers 8 bases. The CDR3 sequence is 14 residues long. The V segment lost 5 bases and the J segment 7 bases; nucleotides outside the gene matches: 6. Germline lookup yields CDR1 LNHDA and CDR2 SQIVND (reference sequence). Here the CDR3 DNA reads TGTGCCAGTAGTGAGACGGGGGGGCTCGGGGAGCTGTTTTTT. Its protein is CASSETGGLGELFF.

This chain uses TRBV4-2 with TRBJ2-7, with 7 positions matching TRBD2. The CDR3 has 15 amino acids. After removal of 4 bases from V and 3 bases from J, the junction contained 9 bases not matched to a gene. Germline V gene sequence: CDR1 LGHNA, CDR2 YNFKEQ. The CDR3 spells CASSRTRDYYYEQYF. CDR3 sequence (DNA): TGTGCCAGCAGCCGAACCCGGGACTACTACTACGAGCAGTACTTC.

This clone showed up just a few times. The rearrangement uses TRBV30 and TRBJ2-3, with D hard to call. The CDR3 loop spans 12 amino acids. Germline values: CDR1 GTSNPN, CDR2 SVGIG (reference sequence). Trimming pared 4 bases from V and 8 bases from J, leaving 13 bases between. The CDR3 nucleotides read TGTGCCTGGAAGGTCCCTGGGCCTACGCAGTATTTT. This codes for CAWKVPGPTQYF.

About this clone: Other DNA sequences in the same sample also yield this CDR3. V is TRBV5-1 and J is TRBJ1-1; D might be TRBD1 (5 bases). The CDR3 spans 13 residues. Germline assignment: CDR1 SGHRS and CDR2 YFSETQ. V was trimmed by 0 bases and J by 7 bases, leaving 10 bases between them. CDR3 bases: TGCGCCAGCAGCTTGGCCGGGGGTTTTGAAGCTTTCTTT. It translates to CASSLAGGFEAFF.